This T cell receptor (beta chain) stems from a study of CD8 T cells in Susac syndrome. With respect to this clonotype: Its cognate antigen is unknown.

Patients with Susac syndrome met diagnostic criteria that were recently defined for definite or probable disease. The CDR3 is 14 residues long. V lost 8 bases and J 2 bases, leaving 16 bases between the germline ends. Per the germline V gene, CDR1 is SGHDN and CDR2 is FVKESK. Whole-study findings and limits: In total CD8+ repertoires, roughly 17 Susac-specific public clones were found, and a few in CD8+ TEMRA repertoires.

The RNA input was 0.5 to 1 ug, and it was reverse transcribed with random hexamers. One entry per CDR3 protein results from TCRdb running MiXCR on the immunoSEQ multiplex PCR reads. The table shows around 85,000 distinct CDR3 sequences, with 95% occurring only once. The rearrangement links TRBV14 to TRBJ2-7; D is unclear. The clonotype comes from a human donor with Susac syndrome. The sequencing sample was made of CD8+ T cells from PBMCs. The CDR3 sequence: CASSRQDDAYEQYF. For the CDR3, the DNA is TGTGCCAGCTCCCGCCAGGACGACGCCTACGAGCAGTACTTC.